This TCR beta chain was identified during a study of cytomegalovirus exposure and HLA in healthy donors. Healthy bone marrow donors made up the donors. PCR employed 60 Vbeta and 13 Jbeta primers. TCRdb's table, derived via immunoSEQ multiplex PCR, lists solely in-frame clones and lacks some. The profile shows around 150,000 clones, about two thirds of them singletons. Turning to this clone: Its antigen is unknown.

Study results and limitations: Researchers reported in a later analysis that a missense DCLRE1C variant was tied to TCR beta V- and J-gene trimming. In a later analysis, HLA-associated TCR beta chains were more clonally expanded than equally common others.

The sequence was obtained from a man in his forties or fifties in good health and CMV-seropositive. Sequencing used PBMCs.

CDR3 sequence: CASSREGSTSGTDTQYF. CDR3 sequence (DNA): TGTGCCAGCAGCCGTGAGGGGAGCACTAGCGGCACAGATACGCAGTATTTT. The chain couples TRBV5-4 to TRBJ2-3; 7 positions agree with TRBD2. This CDR3 comprises 17 residues. With 4 bases clipped from V and 1 base from J, the junction kept 12 bases outside the gene matches. Looked up from germline, CDR1 is SGHNT and CDR2 is YYREEE (reference sequence).